Described below is a single T cell receptor beta chain sequence and its context. The target of this receptor is not known. No much larger clone exists at a distance of one base, and base qualities are not known. This specimen comes from a study of T cell clonotyping in hematopoietic cell transplantation (dated by TCRdb to the early 2020s). Turning to the overall study: In the study, 135 blood samples were gathered from over 30 consecutive transplant recipients and their related donors. Patient recruitment ran from 2015 to January 2017, and follow-up continued until September 2020 or death.

TCR beta CDR3 regions were amplified from genomic DNA with the immunoSEQ assay, a bias-controlled multiplex PCR using V- and J-specific primers. In a second PCR step, the CDR3 amplicons were tagged with a proprietary barcode plus Illumina adapter sequences. An Illumina MiSeq instrument was used for sequencing of the CDR3 libraries. Per the original workflow: Export and quality control were done with immunoSEQ Analyzer 3.0, while downstream analyses used R Bioconductor and Immunarch. Only productive rearrangements within the normalized downsampled data set were used in the calculation of repertoire metrics. Clonotypes larger than 5 templates in the normalized cohort were defined as pathologically expanded. The Inverse Simpson Index was used to measure repertoire diversity. To capture all clonotypes, CMV-specificity analyses were performed on the non-normalized data set. In its TCRdb copy, this immuneACCESS table keeps in-frame sequences only and misses some clones. Where compared with another copy, unresolved V genes explain less than half of these, and the others have no known cause. Clone size and V and J calls were adopted from that table, with D and trimming inferred from the DNA. For this sample there are about 7,500 clones; roughly nine tenths appear just once. Less than 4.5% of the sample lies in the top ten.

The time point label corresponds to: 180 days after allo-HCT. Recipient blood was collected about 28 days before transplant and at days 30, 100 and 180 after transplant. Nuclei Lysis Solution was used to extract genomic DNA from fresh or cryopreserved unfractionated peripheral blood mononuclear cells. Beyond this particular receptor, the publication reports: A decrease in recipient TCR diversity was observed after transplant, and a progressive increase in pathologically expanded clonotypes was seen from day 30 to day 180. Only a small fraction of recipient repertoires overlapped donor repertoires, with over 95% appearing de novo at the given depth. Inverse Simpson Index values from donors and from recipients before transplant predicted broader TCR repertoire diversity after transplant. The sample size was limited, and CD4 and CD8 repertoire contributions could not be separated because cells were not sorted.

Here the sequenced sample was PBMCs, taken 180 days after allogeneic stem cell transplant. The sequence came from a female patient aged 50-60 years who had an allogeneic stem cell transplant from an unrelated donor, so the T cells may come from the graft donor. Some clones in this sample may be carry-over from other donors' samples.

The CDR3 protein sequence reads: CASSSGGQPYEQYF. The sequence in DNA is TGTGCCAGCAGTTCAGGAGGGCAGCCCTACGAGCAGTACTTC. The V and J genes are TRBV27 and TRBJ2-7, with a tentative D gene TRBD2 over 6 matching bases. The junction carries 12 bases between V and J, which are trimmed by 4 bases and 2 bases respectively. The germline V gene (reference sequence) gives CDR1 as MNHEY and CDR2 as SMNVEV. The CDR3 runs 14 residues from the cysteine to the phenylalanine. Only the CDR3 portion is preserved as DNA: 42 bases, with reading frame beginning at the first base.